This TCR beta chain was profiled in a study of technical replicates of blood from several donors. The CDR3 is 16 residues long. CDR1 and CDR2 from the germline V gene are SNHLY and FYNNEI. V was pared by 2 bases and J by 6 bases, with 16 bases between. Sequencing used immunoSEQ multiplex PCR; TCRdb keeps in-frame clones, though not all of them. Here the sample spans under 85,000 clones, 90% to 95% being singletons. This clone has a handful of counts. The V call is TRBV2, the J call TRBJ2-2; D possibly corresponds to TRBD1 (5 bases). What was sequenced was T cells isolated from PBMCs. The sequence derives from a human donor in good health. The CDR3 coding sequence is TGTGCCAGCAGTGAAAGGTTTTCGAAACAGGCCGGGGAGCTGTTTTTT. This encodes CASSERFSKQAGELFF. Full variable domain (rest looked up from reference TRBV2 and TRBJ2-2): EPEVTQTPSHQVTQMGQEVILRCVPISNHLYFYWYRQILGQKVEFLVSFYNNEISEKSEIFDDQFSVERPDGSNFTLKIRSTKLEDSAMYFCASSERFSKQAGELFFGEGSRLTVL.